This TCR beta chain derives from a study of a mutant IDH1 vaccine in newly diagnosed glioma. General observations from the study: Top peripheral T cell clonotype shifts appeared unrelated to pseudoprogression.

This CDR3 spans 14 amino acids. In germline, CDR1 is MNHNS, CDR2 SASEGT. With 2 bases removed from V and 4 bases from J, the gap between germline ends came to 8 bases. The time point: week 47, end of study. Vaccination used 300 ug of mutant IDH1 20-mer peptide per dose, with topical imiquimod. At weeks 1, 3, 5, 7, 11, 15, 19 and 23, patients received a vaccination, eight in all. Donors' newly diagnosed IDH1-mutant WHO grade 3 or 4 astrocytomas lacked nuclear ATRX. TCRdb's table, derived via immunoSEQ multiplex PCR, lists solely in-frame clones and lacks some. The top ten clones hold roughly 5.6% of a sample with about 50,000 clones, about 79% of them seen once. On this clone: Its antigen remains unidentified.

This material consisted of PBMCs, taken from a glioma patient whose treatment included an IDH1 peptide vaccine. The TCR sequence derives from a man aged 45 to 65 with glioma. This chain joins TRBV6-1 and TRBJ2-2; the D is unclear. DNA for the CDR3: TGTGCCAGCAGTGAACGGCTCTCCACCGGGGAGCTGTTTTTT. Encoded protein: CASSERLSTGELFF.